This entry concerns a single TCR beta chain. No antigen is known for it. V lost 5 bases, J lost 3 bases, and 11 bases stayed unmatched. Germline values: CDR1 MDHEN, CDR2 SYDVKM. The CDR3 contains 16 residues. The data were produced by immunoSEQ multiplex PCR, yet TCRdb's version contains in-frame clones alone and is incomplete. The table shows around 79,000 clones, with around four fifths occurring only once. Time point denoted: pretreatment peripheral blood. The data are from a study of PD-L1 blockade in urothelial cancer. Study-level information: Blood samples had a median of approximately 150,000 T cells.

The study's findings and limits: Improved survival was predicted by pretreatment blood TCR clonality below the median.

The material sequenced was PBMCs, taken around atezolizumab (anti-PD-L1) treatment. The gene calls are TRBV28 and TRBJ2-5; TRBD1 matches 8 bases. The receptor's source is a man aged 35-49 years with urothelial cancer. The CDR3 DNA reads as TGTGCCAGCAGTACAGAGGGCCGGACAGGGAAAGAGACCCAGTACTTC. It encodes CASSTEGRTGKETQYF.